This TCR beta chain was profiled in a study of tumor and adjacent non-tumor tissue in lung cancer. The library came from three nested PCR rounds adapted from ARM-PCR protocols. Via MiXCR, TCRdb re-called the multiplex PCR reads, giving one row per CDR3 protein. The data show roughly 45,000 distinct CDR3 sequences, with approximately 61% seen just once and over 40% held by the top ten. Study-level points and caveats: Tumor repertoires had a smaller top 100 clone share than normal lung. Significantly higher TCR diversity was found in tumor than normal lung. Tumor TCR diversity, when higher, was linked to shorter survival.

This CDR3 has 13 residues. Germline V lookup: CDR1 MDHEN, CDR2 SYDVKM. A note on this clonotype: Antigen: not known. This may come from a read error, since a much larger clone is one base off.

RNA was extracted from bulk tissue without any cell sorting. This non-tumor lung sample came from over 3 cm beyond the tumor edge. Between August and November 2014, newly diagnosed, chemotherapy-naive lung cancer patients underwent thoracic surgery in China. What was sequenced was distant non-tumor lung tissue. The source of this sequence is a man between 45 and 60 years old with non-small cell lung cancer. V and J are TRBV28 and TRBJ2-3; D not certain. The CDR3 DNA reads TGTGTCAGCAGCTTGCTGGGCCGGGATACGCAGTATTTT. This translates into CVSSLLGRDTQYF. The whole variable domain, remainder taken from reference TRBV28 and TRBJ2-3, is DVKVTQSSRYLVKRTGEKVFLECVQDMDHENMFWYRQDPGLGLRLIYFSYDVKMKEKGDIPEGYSVSREKKERFSLILESASTNQTSMYLCVSSLLGRDTQYFGPGTRLTVL.